These T cell receptor beta chains were read from a single sample in a study of blood T cell repertoires in COVID-19. Using immunoSEQ multiplex PCR, the repertoire was profiled, and TCRdb retains in-frame clones only, with some absent. The sample has 240,000 or so clones, about 80% seen once. Sequenced input: peripheral blood. The source is a woman at least 80 years old with acute or convalescent COVID-19. Both conserved end residues are part of each CDR3. The D gene is left open where the match is weak. Not all rows give a size; the values are once, few, many and, for expanded clones, a class.

V	size	J	D	CDR3	DNA
TRBV11-2	.	TRBJ2-1	TRBD2	CASSSRGLAGGADYNEQFF	TGTGCCAGCAGCTCGAGAGGACTAGCGGGAGGGGCTGACTACAATGAGCAGTTCTTC
TRBV20-1	few	TRBJ2-3	TRBD1	CSASVVRGQKDTQYF	TGCAGTGCTAGTGTAGTCAGGGGGCAAAAAGATACGCAGTATTTT
TRBV25-1	few	TRBJ2-5	TRBD1	CASSAGQQETQYF	TGTGCCAGCAGTGCGGGACAGCAAGAGACCCAGTACTTC
TRBV6-6	.	TRBJ1-3	.	CASSYSGREGSTIYF	TGTGCCAGCAGTTACTCGGGTCGTGAGGGATCCACCATATATTTT
TRBV7-9	.	TRBJ2-7	.	CASSRGGQSYEQYF	TGTGCCAGCAGCAGGGGGGGACAGTCCTACGAGCAGTACTTC
TRBV7-9	.	TRBJ1-1	TRBD1	CASSTMTGWKTEAFF	TGTGCCAGCAGCACTATGACAGGGTGGAAGACTGAAGCTTTCTTT
TRBV6-2/TRBV6-3	once	TRBJ1-1	.	CASSYVVLAEAFF	TGTGCCAGCAGTTACGTCGTTCTTGCTGAAGCTTTCTTT
TRBV2	few	TRBJ2-7	.	CASSYPGGEQYF	TGTGCCAGCAGTTACCCAGGGGGGGAGCAGTACTTC
TRBV3-1/TRBV3-2	few	TRBJ1-2	.	CASSQGQGSYTF	TGTGCCAGCAGCCAGGGACAAGGGTCCTACACCTTC
TRBV9	.	TRBJ2-7	TRBD1	CASSSGTAYEQYF	TGTGCCAGCAGCTCCGGGACAGCCTACGAGCAGTACTTC
TRBV23-1	.	TRBJ2-2	.	CASNHQTWTDPTGELFF	TGCGCCAGCAACCACCAAACATGGACAGACCCCACCGGGGAGCTGTTTTTT
TRBV20-1	.	TRBJ2-7	TRBD1	CSASDVTGGLGEQYF	TGCAGTGCTAGTGACGTGACAGGGGGCTTGGGGGAGCAGTACTTC
TRBV11-2	.	TRBJ2-1	TRBD2	CASSVGLAGEADEQFF	TGTGCCAGCAGCGTTGGACTAGCGGGAGAGGCGGATGAGCAGTTCTTC
TRBV29-1	.	TRBJ2-1	.	CSVGVSSDEQFF	TGCAGCGTTGGAGTTAGCTCGGATGAGCAGTTCTTC
TRBV18	.	TRBJ1-2	TRBD1	CASSPGTETVNYGYTF	TGTGCCAGCTCGCCCGGGACAGAAACTGTAAACTATGGCTACACCTTC
TRBV30	.	TRBJ1-6	.	CAGKQGNFGSPLHF	TGTGCCGGCAAACAGGGTAACTTCGGTTCACCCCTCCACTTT
TRBV7-3	.	TRBJ2-2	TRBD2	CASSTGLAGTGELFF	TGTGCCAGCAGCACGGGACTAGCGGGGACCGGGGAGCTGTTTTTT
TRBV3-1/TRBV3-2	.	TRBJ1-1	TRBD1	CASSHGQGATEAFF	TGTGCCAGCAGCCACGGACAGGGGGCGACTGAAGCTTTCTTT
TRBV6-4	.	TRBJ2-3	TRBD2	CASSPAGGFTDTQYF	TGTGCCAGCAGCCCAGCGGGAGGGTTCACAGATACGCAGTATTTT
TRBV7-9	.	TRBJ1-2	.	CASSLTESGLAGYTF	TGTGCCAGCAGCCTAACAGAATCGGGACTGGCGGGTTACACCTTC
TRBV10-1	once	TRBJ1-6	.	CASRGFGAGYSPLHF	TGCGCCAGCAGGGGATTTGGGGCGGGATATTCACCCCTCCACTTT
TRBV30	.	TRBJ1-1	.	CAWSVQVSTEAFF	TGTGCCTGGAGTGTACAGGTCTCCACTGAAGCTTTCTTT
TRBV27	.	TRBJ1-1	TRBD1	CASSLWGDHRGNAEAFF	TGTGCCAGCAGTTTATGGGGGGATCACAGGGGGAACGCTGAAGCTTTCTTT
TRBV2	.	TRBJ2-7	TRBD1	CASSSNRGYEQYF	TGTGCCAGCAGTTCTAACAGGGGCTACGAGCAGTACTTC
TRBV6-2/TRBV6-3	.	TRBJ1-5	TRBD1	CASSGHKRDRGNQPQHF	TGTGCCAGCAGCGGCCATAAAAGGGACAGAGGCAATCAGCCCCAGCATTTT
TRBV5-1	.	TRBJ2-5	TRBD1	CASSLVAGQGKTQYF	TGCGCCAGCAGCTTGGTTGCGGGACAGGGTAAGACCCAGTACTTC
TRBV7-2	.	TRBJ2-7	TRBD2	CASSLTLGGSSSYEQYF	TGTGCCAGCAGCTTAACCTTGGGGGGGTCGAGCTCCTACGAGCAGTACTTC
TRBV2	few	TRBJ2-3	TRBD1	CASRRRTGAVSTTDTQYF	TGTGCCAGCAGACGCCGGACAGGGGCCGTCTCTACCACAGATACGCAGTATTTT
TRBV19	.	TRBJ1-1	.	CASSTRGWAFF	TGTGCCAGTAGCACCCGGGGTTGGGCTTTCTTT
TRBV6-6	.	TRBJ2-1	.	CASSSGSSGAEQFF	TGTGCCAGCAGTTCGGGATCTAGTGGCGCTGAGCAGTTCTTC
TRBV7-2	.	TRBJ1-3	.	CASSRRGGDGNTIYF	TGTGCCAGCAGCCGCCGGGGAGGGGACGGAAACACCATATATTTT
TRBV3-1/TRBV3-2	.	TRBJ2-1	TRBD2	CASSPLGLAWEPSSYNEQFF	TGTGCCAGCAGCCCCCTAGGACTAGCCTGGGAACCTAGCTCCTACAATGAGCAGTTCTTC
TRBV5-1	.	TRBJ2-3	.	CASSTTGGLYTDTQYF	TGCGCCAGCAGCACCACAGGTGGGCTATACACAGATACGCAGTATTTT
TRBV19	.	TRBJ1-1	.	CASSLTGNTEAFF	TGTGCCAGTAGTTTGACGGGTAACACTGAAGCTTTCTTT
TRBV5-4	.	TRBJ1-1	.	CASSLDGLRDTEAFF	TGTGCCAGCAGCTTGGACGGGCTGAGGGACACTGAAGCTTTCTTT
TRBV3-1/TRBV3-2	.	TRBJ2-3	.	CASSQARGSSTDTQYF	TGTGCCAGCAGCCAAGCCCGGGGGAGCAGCACAGATACGCAGTATTTT
TRBV7-3	.	TRBJ2-3	.	CASSPTSTDTQYF	TGTGCCAGCAGTCCCACTAGCACAGATACGCAGTATTTT
TRBV29-1	.	TRBJ1-1	TRBD1	CSATGGRGHTEAFF	TGCAGCGCAACAGGGGGTCGGGGTCACACTGAAGCTTTCTTT
TRBV5-1	.	TRBJ2-1	.	CASGRGTKEGWGNEQFF	TGCGCCAGCGGGCGCGGGACGAAGGAGGGCTGGGGCAATGAGCAGTTCTTC
TRBV5-4	.	TRBJ1-2	TRBD1	CASWRTGGREAF	TGTGCCAGCTGGAGGACAGGGGGCCGCGAGGCCTTC
TRBV7-8	.	TRBJ2-1	.	CASSAHSGSYNEQFF	TGTGCCAGCAGCGCCCATAGCGGATCCTACAATGAGCAGTTCTTC